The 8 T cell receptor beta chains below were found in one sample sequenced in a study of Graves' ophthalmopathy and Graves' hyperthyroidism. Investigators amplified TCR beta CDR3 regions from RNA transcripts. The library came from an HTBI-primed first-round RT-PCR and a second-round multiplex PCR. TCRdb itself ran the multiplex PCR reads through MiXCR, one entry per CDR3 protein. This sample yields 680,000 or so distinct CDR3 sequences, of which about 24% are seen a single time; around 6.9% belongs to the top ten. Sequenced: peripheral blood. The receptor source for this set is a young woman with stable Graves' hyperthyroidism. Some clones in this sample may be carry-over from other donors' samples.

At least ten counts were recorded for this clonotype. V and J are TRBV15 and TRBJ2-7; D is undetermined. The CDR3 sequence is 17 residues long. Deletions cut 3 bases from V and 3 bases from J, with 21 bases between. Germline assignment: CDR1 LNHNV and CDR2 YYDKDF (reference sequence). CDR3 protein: CATSSNLNRQRYYEQYF. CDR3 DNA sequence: TGTGCCACCAGCAGCAATCTGAACCGGCAACGATACTACGAGCAGTACTTC.

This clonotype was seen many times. The CDR3 coding sequence is TGCAGTCTTACGTGGACAGGAGCCTACGAGCAGTACTTC. It translates to CSLTWTGAYEQYF. The V and J genes are TRBV20-1 and TRBJ2-7; TRBD1 aligns across 7 bases. The CDR3 extends over 13 amino acids. With 8 bases clipped from V and 2 bases from J, the junction kept 9 bases outside the gene matches. CDR1 and CDR2 (germline): DFQATT, SNEGSKA (reference sequence).

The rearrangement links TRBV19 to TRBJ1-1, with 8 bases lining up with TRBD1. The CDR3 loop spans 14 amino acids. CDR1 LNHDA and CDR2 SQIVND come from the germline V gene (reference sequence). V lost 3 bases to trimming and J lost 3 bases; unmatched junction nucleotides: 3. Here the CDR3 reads CASSIRGRYTEAFF. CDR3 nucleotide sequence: TGTGCCAGTAGTATCAGGGGGCGGTACACTGAAGCTTTCTTT.

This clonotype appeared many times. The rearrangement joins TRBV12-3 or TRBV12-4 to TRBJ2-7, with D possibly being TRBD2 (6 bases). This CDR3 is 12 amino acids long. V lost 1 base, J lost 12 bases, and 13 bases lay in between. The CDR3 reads CASSLGRDVWYF. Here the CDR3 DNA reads TGTGCCAGCAGTTTAGGGCGGGACGTTTGGTACTTC.

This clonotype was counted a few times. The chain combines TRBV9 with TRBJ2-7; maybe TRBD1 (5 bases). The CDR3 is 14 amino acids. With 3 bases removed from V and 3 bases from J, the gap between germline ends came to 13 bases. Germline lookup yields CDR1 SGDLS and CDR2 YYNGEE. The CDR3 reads CASSATLDSYEQYF. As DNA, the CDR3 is TGTGCCAGCAGCGCCACTCTCGACAGCTACGAGCAGTACTTC.

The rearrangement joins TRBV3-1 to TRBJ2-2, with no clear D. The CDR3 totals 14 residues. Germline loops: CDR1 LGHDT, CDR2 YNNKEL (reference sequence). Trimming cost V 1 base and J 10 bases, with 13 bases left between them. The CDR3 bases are TGTGCCAGCAGCCAAGTTGGCAGATATGTGGAGCTGTTTTTT. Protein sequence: CASSQVGRYVELFF.

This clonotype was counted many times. CDR3 coding DNA: TGTGCCAGCAGCAATTACGACAGGAGTGGCTACACCTTC. Its protein product is CASSNYDRSGYTF. The V and J genes are TRBV12-3 or TRBV12-4 and TRBJ1-2; D is possibly TRBD1 (6 bases). Trimming shortened V by 6 bases and J by 7 bases, and 15 bases separated the two germline ends. The CDR3 spans 13 residues.

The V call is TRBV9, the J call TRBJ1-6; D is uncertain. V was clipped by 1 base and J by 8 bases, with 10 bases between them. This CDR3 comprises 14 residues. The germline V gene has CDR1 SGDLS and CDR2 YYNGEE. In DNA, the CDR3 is TGTGCCAGCAGCGTAAGCCAGGAGTATTCACCCCTCCACTTT. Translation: CASSVSQEYSPLHF.